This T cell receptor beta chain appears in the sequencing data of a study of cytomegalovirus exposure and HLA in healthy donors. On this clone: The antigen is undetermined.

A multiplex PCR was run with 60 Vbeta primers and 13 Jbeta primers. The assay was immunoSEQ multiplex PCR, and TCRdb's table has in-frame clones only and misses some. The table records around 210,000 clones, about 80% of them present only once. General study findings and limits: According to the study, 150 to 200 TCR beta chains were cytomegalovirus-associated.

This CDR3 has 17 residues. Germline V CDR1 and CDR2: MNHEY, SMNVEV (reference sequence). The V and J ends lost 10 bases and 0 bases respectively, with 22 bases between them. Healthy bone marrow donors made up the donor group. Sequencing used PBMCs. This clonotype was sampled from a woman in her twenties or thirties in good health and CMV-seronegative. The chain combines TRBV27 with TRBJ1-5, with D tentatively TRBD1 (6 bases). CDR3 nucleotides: TGTGCCATGCGCATAAGAGACAGGCAGTATAGCAATCAGCCCCAGCATTTT. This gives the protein CAMRIRDRQYSNQPQHF.